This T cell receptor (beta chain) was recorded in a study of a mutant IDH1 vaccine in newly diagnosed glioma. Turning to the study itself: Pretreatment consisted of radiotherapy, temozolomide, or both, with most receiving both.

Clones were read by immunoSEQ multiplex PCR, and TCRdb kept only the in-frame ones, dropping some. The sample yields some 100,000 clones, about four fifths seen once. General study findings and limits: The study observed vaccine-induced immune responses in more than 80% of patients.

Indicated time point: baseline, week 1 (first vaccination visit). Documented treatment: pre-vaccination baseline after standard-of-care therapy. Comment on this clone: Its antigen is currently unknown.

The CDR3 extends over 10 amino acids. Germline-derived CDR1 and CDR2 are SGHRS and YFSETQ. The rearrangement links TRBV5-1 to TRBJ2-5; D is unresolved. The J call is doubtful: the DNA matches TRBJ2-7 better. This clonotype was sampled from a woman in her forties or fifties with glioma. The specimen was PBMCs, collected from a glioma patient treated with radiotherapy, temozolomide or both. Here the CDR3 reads CASSLSEQYF. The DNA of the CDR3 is TGCGCCAGCAGCTTAAGCGAGCAGTACTTC.